This passage covers 18 T cell receptor beta chains from one sample sequenced in a study of metastatic and nonmetastatic thyroid tumors. TCRdb reanalyzed the PCR reads with MiXCR. Counted here are tens of thousands of clones, around 20% occurring once; the ten biggest clones make up 4.4%. Patients underwent thyroid surgery, and none had received any treatment before it. The sample comprised adjacent normal tissue. Source of these receptors: a female donor with papillary thyroid cancer or a benign thyroid nodule (not recorded which). Some clones in this sample may be carry-over from other donors' samples.

With respect to this clone: At one end the junction does not follow the germline gene, possibly because of a read error. V is TRBV5-6 and J is TRBJ2-6; D remains ambiguous. CDR3 length equals 15 residues. Germline assignment: CDR1 SGHDT and CDR2 YYEEEE. CDR3 bases: TGTGCCAGCATCTTGGGCATCTCTGGGGCCAACGTCCTGACTTTC. Its translation: CASILGISGANVLTF.

This chain connects TRBV7-9 to TRBJ2-7, with a weak D call TRBD2 (6 bases). The V end lost 6 bases, the J end lost 6 bases, and 9 bases lay between the germline ends. Germline V gives CDR1 SEHNR, CDR2 FQNEAQ (reference sequence). The CDR3 extends over 11 amino acids. CDR3 nucleotide sequence: TGTGCCAGCAGGGGGGGAAGCGAGCAGTACTTC. Its translation is CASRGGSEQYF.

This clone was counted ten times or more. The chain uses TRBV12-3 or TRBV12-4 and TRBJ2-5; TRBD2 agrees at 11 bases. CDR3 length: 14 amino acids. V shed 6 bases and J 6 bases; nucleotides not matched to a gene: 6. The DNA of the CDR3 is TGTGCCAGCAGCATACTAGCGGGAGTAAAGACCCAGTACTTC. Translated, it gives CASSILAGVKTQYF.

This clone was detected many times. The rearrangement uses TRBV14 and TRBJ2-1, with D perhaps matching TRBD1 (6 bases). There are 15 residues in the CDR3. V was cut by 3 bases and J by 7 bases, with 16 bases left in between. Germline V gives CDR1 SGHDN, CDR2 FVKESK. CDR3 sequence: CASSHDQGYGNEQFF. Here the CDR3 DNA reads TGTGCCAGCAGCCATGATCAGGGGTACGGGAATGAGCAGTTCTTC.

This clone turned up a few times. This chain joins TRBV28 and TRBJ2-1; a possible D gene is TRBD1 (5 bases). The CDR3 is made up of 12 amino acids. CDR1 and CDR2 (germline): MDHEN, SYDVKM. V dropped 7 bases and J dropped 8 bases, with 12 bases sitting between them. CDR3 DNA sequence: TGTGCCAGCACTCAAGGGGCCTATGAGCAGTTCTTC. It codes for CASTQGAYEQFF.

By sample share, this clone is medium-sized (0.01 to 0.1%). The chain carries TRBV11-3 and TRBJ1-1; 9 nucleotides agree with TRBD1. V gave up 1 base and J gave up 6 bases; unmatched junction bases: 3. Germline loops: CDR1 SGHNT, CDR2 YENEEA. This CDR3 spans 14 amino acids. For the CDR3, the DNA is TGTGCCAGCAGCTTAGTGGGACAGGGCCCTGAAGCTTTCTTT. Amino acid sequence: CASSLVGQGPEAFF. The full variable domain, in which reference TRBV11-3 and TRBJ1-1 provide the parts outside the CDR3, is EAGVVQSPRYKIIEKKQPVAFWCNPISGHNTLYWYLQNLGQGPELLIRYENEEAVDDSQLPKDRFSAERLKGVDSTLKIQPAELGDSAVYLCASSLVGQGPEAFFGQGTRLTVV.

V usage is TRBV5-1 and J usage is TRBJ2-3; no firm D call. CDR1 and CDR2 (germline): SGHRS, YFSETQ. This CDR3 is built from 13 residues. V was cut by 0 bases and J by 6 bases, with 8 bases left in between. CDR3 loop: CASSLARTDTQYF. CDR3 sequence (DNA): TGCGCCAGCAGCTTGGCCAGGACGGATACGCAGTATTTT.

Only a few counts were recorded for this clone. V and J are TRBV6-1 and TRBJ1-5; TRBD1 matches at 8 bases. The CDR3 runs to 15 residues. CDR1 and CDR2 (germline): MNHNS, SASEGT. J was trimmed by 2 bases and V by 6 bases; bases with no gene match: 6. The CDR3 DNA reads as TGTGCCAGCAGCTCGACGACAGGGGGCAATCAGCCCCAGCATTTT. Its protein product is CASSSTTGGNQPQHF.

This clone appeared a few times. An end of the junction differs from the germline gene, which may be a read error. Additional DNA sequences in this sample encode the identical CDR3. The chain joins TRBV28 to TRBJ1-6; no firm D call. This CDR3 region has 18 residues. Germline lookup yields CDR1 MDHEN and CDR2 SYDVKM. The CDR3 sequence: CASSSSKFQFSYNSPLHF. CDR3 DNA sequence: TGTGCCAGCAGCTCGTCTAAGTTCCAATTCTCCTACAATTCACCCCTCCACTTT.

The gene calls are TRBV7-8 and TRBJ2-7, with D possibly TRBD2 on 6 matching bases. The germline V gene has CDR1 SGHVS and CDR2 FQNEAQ. The CDR3 runs 14 residues. Trimming stripped 4 bases from V and 0 bases from J, with 10 bases between. In DNA form, the CDR3 reads TGTGCCAGCAGCTCGCGGGACCCCTCCTACGAGCAGTACTTC. It translates to CASSSRDPSYEQYF.

This clone was seen at least ten times. This chain uses TRBV11-2 with TRBJ1-5, with D tentatively TRBD1 (5 bases). V dropped 5 bases and J dropped 4 bases, with 18 bases sitting between them. The CDR3 has 16 amino acids. The germline V gene has CDR1 SGHAT and CDR2 FQNNGV. The DNA for the CDR3 is TGTGCCAGCAGCACCACGAGAGGGGATCGGAATCAGCCCCAGCATTTT. It translates to CASSTTRGDRNQPQHF.

The gene calls are TRBV11-2 and TRBJ2-3; 9 nucleotides align to TRBD2. Germline CDR1 reads SGHAT; CDR2 reads FQNNGV. V shed 11 bases and J 9 bases; nucleotides not matched to a gene: 21. The CDR3 has 16 residues. In nucleotides, the CDR3 is TGTGCCGGCATCTTCCCGTCAGGGCGGGGGGGTAGGACGCAGTATTTT. Translating gives CAGIFPSGRGGRTQYF.

This clone has only a few counts. The junction departs from germline at one end; a sequencing error may be responsible. The chain uses TRBV6-5 and TRBJ1-5, with a possible D match to TRBD1 (6 bases). The CDR3 is made up of 17 amino acids. Germline V CDR1 and CDR2: MNHEY, SVGAGI. CDR3 loop: CASSSAEGGNSNQPKNF. CDR3 coding DNA: TGTGCCAGCAGTTCCGCGGAAGGGGGAAATAGCAATCAGCCCAAGAATTTT.

This clone was seen only once. CDR3 sequence reads: CASSPPRAGVDIEQYF. The CDR3 DNA sequence: TGCGCCAGCAGCCCCCCTAGGGCGGGGGTAGACATCGAGCAGTACTTC. J is TRBJ2-7 and V is TRBV5-1; 7 bases are shared with TRBD2. The V gene's germline CDR1 is SGHRS and CDR2 YFSETQ. V was pared by 4 bases and J by 6 bases, with 16 bases of the junction left unmatched. The CDR3 is made up of 16 amino acids.

There are many counts of this clone. J is TRBJ2-3 and V is TRBV4-2; tentatively, D is TRBD2 (8 bases). This CDR3 is 17 amino acids long. V was clipped by 4 bases and J by 6 bases, with 23 bases between them. Germline V gene sequence: CDR1 LGHNA, CDR2 YNFKEQ. DNA of the CDR3: TGTGCCAGCAGCCTACGGGAGGGGGCCCTGGCTCCCGATACGCAGTATTTT. It translates to CASSLREGALAPDTQYF.

Points on this clone: Other DNA sequences in this sample translate to the same CDR3. This chain connects TRBV6-1 to TRBJ1-5; D gene unclear. Trimming shortened V by 6 bases and J by 7 bases, and 19 bases separated the two germline ends. Germline V gene data show CDR1 as MNHNS and CDR2 as SASEGT. The CDR3 loop spans 15 amino acids. The CDR3 DNA reads TGTGCCAGCAGCGCACGGTGGGGAGCAAACCAGCCCCAGCATTTT. Its translation: CASSARWGANQPQHF.

This clone appeared many times. This rearrangement joins TRBV2 to TRBJ1-3; the D gene is possibly TRBD1 (5 bases). The CDR3 length is 13 residues. Trimming shortened V by 5 bases and J by 4 bases, and 9 bases separated the two germline ends. Germline CDR1 and CDR2: SNHLY and FYNNEI. Written as DNA, the CDR3 is TGTGCCAGCAGTTGGGACCCAGGAAACACCATATATTTT. This gives the protein CASSWDPGNTIYF.

This clone is judged medium-sized. At the DNA level, this CDR3 is encoded by other sequences in the same sample as well. The chain is built from TRBV6-1 and TRBJ2-7; unclear D gene. This CDR3 spans 11 amino acids. The V end lost 6 bases, the J end lost 5 bases, and 8 bases lay between the germline ends. CDR1 MNHNS and CDR2 SASEGT come from the germline V gene. The chain's CDR3 is CASRIVNEQYF. The DNA for the CDR3 is TGTGCCAGCAGAATCGTAAACGAGCAGTACTTC.